This T cell receptor (beta chain) appears in the sequencing data of a study of tumor-infiltrating lymphocytes in primary liver carcinoma. Co-extraction of both nucleic acids (RNA and DNA) used about 20-34 mg of unsorted bulk tissue. With 2 bases removed from V and 4 bases from J, the gap between germline ends came to 7 bases. CDR1 and CDR2 from the germline V gene are SGHTA and FQGNSA. The CDR3 has 13 residues. Synthesis of TCR beta cDNA was carried out from approximately 470 ng total RNA with a constant-region primer. Three nested multiplex PCR rounds of slightly modified ARM-PCR generated TCR beta libraries. A C-beta reverse primer and TRBV1-TRBV30 forward primers served in each of the first two PCR rounds, at about 10 cycles apiece. TCRdb reprocessed the multiplex PCR reads via MiXCR and lists one record per CDR3 protein. The sample consists of over 100,000 distinct CDR3 sequences, approximately 71% of them appearing once.

What was sequenced was tumor-adjacent normal liver tissue. This sequence joins TRBV7-2 and TRBJ2-3, with no clear D. The sequence was collected from a woman aged 55-69 years with primary liver carcinoma and hepatitis B virus infection. CDR3 nucleotide sequence: TGTGCCAGCAGCTTAATCGCGTCAGATACGCAGTATTTT. Amino acids: CASSLIASDTQYF.